This TCR beta chain was recovered during a study of blood T cell repertoires in COVID-19. Background on the study: The origin of the acute and convalescent COVID-19 samples was the United States, Italy and Spain. Sample material is recorded as cDNA or gDNA derived from T cells, B-cell-depleted T cells, or PBMCs.

In the study's own analysis: Amplified reference gene primers provided the basis for estimating nucleated cell counts. The table came from immunoSEQ multiplex PCR; TCRdb's copy has only in-frame clones and leaves some out. V and J calls and clone size come straight from that table; D and trimming were deduced from the DNA. This table has approximately 300,000 clones, roughly four fifths appearing once. This CDR3 spans 15 amino acids. CDR1 is KGHSH and CDR2 is LQKENI in the germline V gene. With 1 base clipped from V and 2 bases from J, the junction kept 3 bases outside the gene matches. Source material: peripheral blood. This chain links TRBV18 with TRBJ2-3, with TRBD1 matching 7 bases. This clonotype was obtained from an older person with COVID-19, enrolled during active disease. The CDR3 coding sequence is TGTGCCAGCTCACCACAGGACAGGATCACAGATACGCAGTATTTT. This encodes CASSPQDRITDTQYF.